This T cell receptor (beta chain) emerged from a study of identical twins. Study results and caveats: Insertions were reduced in abundant cord blood beta clonotypes but not in memory repertoires.

Template switching, a step in the protocol, added a universal primer site, and cDNA carried unique molecular identifiers. MiXCR was run by TCRdb on the 5' RACE reads, yielding one entry per CDR3 protein. Of 100,000 to 110,000 distinct CDR3 sequences in the sample, about 6% were seen once. Germline lookup yields CDR1 GTSNPN and CDR2 SVGIG (reference sequence). This CDR3 is built from 12 residues. V lost 2 bases and J lost 9, with 14 bases in between. The sample holds a few counts of this clonotype. Its cognate antigen is unknown. The sample was memory T cells sorted from blood. This sequence joins TRBV30 and TRBJ2-7; D unclear. The sequence was obtained from a woman aged 45 to 65 in good health. The chain's CDR3 is CAWSRPLEGQYF. CDR3 nucleotide sequence: TGTGCCTGGAGTCGACCCCTCGAAGGGCAGTACTTC.